Listed below are T cell receptor beta chains from one sample, sequenced in a study of CD8 T cells in Susac syndrome. Each CDR3 protein is one row after TCRdb ran MiXCR on the immunoSEQ multiplex PCR reads. Among about 84,000 distinct CDR3 sequences, roughly 91% were seen once, and the ten largest hold around 0.34%. Material for sequencing was CD8+ T cells from PBMCs. The receptors were sampled from a human donor in good health. CDR3s include the opening cysteine and the closing phenylalanine or tryptophan. Fields, in order: J gene, V gene, CDR3 protein.

>TRBJ1-5|TRBV12-5
CASGLGGTANQPQHF
>TRBJ1-5|TRBV28
CASTGGEFRNQPQHF
>TRBJ1-2|TRBV3-1
CASSQEVRGDPLYGYTF
>TRBJ2-1|TRBV29-1
CSTVTYNEQFF
>TRBJ1-2|TRBV29-1
CSVVGEGLHYGYTF
>TRBJ2-3|TRBV24-1
CATSESGGTTDTQYF
>TRBJ2-7|TRBV29-1
CSVETADYEQYF
>TRBJ1-2|TRBV9
CASSEINYGYTF
>TRBJ2-5|TRBV7-3
CASSFLGGTPGETQYF
>TRBJ2-7|TRBV4-1
CASSPQQGSPYEQYF
>TRBJ1-5|TRBV4-1
CASSQGARPPQHF
>TRBJ2-7|TRBV12-3/TRBV12-4
CASSPGFAYEQYF
>TRBJ2-7|TRBV10-2
CASRTESYEQYF
>TRBJ2-7|TRBV20-1
CSARDLLASSYEQYF
>TRBJ1-1|TRBV12-5
CASGSVNTEAFF
>TRBJ2-1|TRBV11-2
CASSLDRHEQFF
>TRBJ2-2|TRBV29-1
CSVSVSGELFF
>TRBJ1-2|TRBV29-1
CSVDMVERRRDYGYTF
>TRBJ1-6|TRBV27
CASSGTTYNSPLHF
>TRBJ2-2|TRBV13
CASSSVDRNTGELFF
>TRBJ2-1|TRBV2
CASSGGPYNEQFF
>TRBJ1-2|TRBV7-8
CASSLARQEGFYGYTF
>TRBJ2-7|TRBV27
CASSLGPTGEQYF
>TRBJ2-1|TRBV27
CASSWGSGAGFNEQFF
>TRBJ2-1|TRBV9
CASSVAGGPDNEQFF
>TRBJ2-1|TRBV27
CASSLGGGALDEQFF
>TRBJ2-7|TRBV7-2
CASSLDRDREILSSYEQYF
>TRBJ1-1|TRBV7-4
CASSLGLRNTEAFF
>TRBJ2-7|TRBV2
CASDGGFPSSEQYF
>TRBJ1-2|TRBV7-9
CASSPRVGYGYTF
>TRBJ2-1|TRBV5-5
CASSMNNEQFF
>TRBJ1-5|TRBV9
CASSPGHPGNQPQHF
>TRBJ2-1|TRBV7-9
CASSLGGIGEQFF
>TRBJ1-5|TRBV4-1
CASSQESYSNQPQHF
>TRBJ2-2|TRBV5-6
CASSPWNTGELFF
>TRBJ1-2|TRBV5-6
CASSLGDSFLGYGYTF
>TRBJ2-5|TRBV9
CASSVEGGRRETQYF